The rows below give T cell receptor beta chains drawn from one sample of a study of T cells in Graves' hyperthyroidism and ophthalmopathy. TCRdb re-analysed the multiplex PCR reads in MiXCR, keeping a single row per CDR3 protein. The sample lists around 540,000 distinct CDR3 sequences, 35% to 55% seen once, with 8.2% in the top ten. Source material: peripheral blood or thyroid tissue (not recorded which). The receptor set was obtained from a woman between 18 and 30 years old with Graves' hyperthyroidism. CDR3s include the opening cysteine and the closing phenylalanine or tryptophan. The D gene is left open where the match is weak. A clone size is listed for some rows: how often the clone was seen (once, few, many), or a class if it is expanded.

clone_size,v_call,j_call,d_call,cdr3_nt,cdr3_aa
once,TRBV9,TRBJ1-4,.,TGTGCCAGCAGTACAGGTAGTCGTACCAAAAGAGAAAAACTGTTTTTT,CASSTGSRTKREKLFF
.,TRBV5-4,TRBJ1-2,TRBD1,TGTGCCATCCAGGACAGGGGGCCTGGCTACACCTTC,CAIQDRGPGYTF
.,TRBV7-9,TRBJ1-1,.,TGTGCCAGCAGCTTGCTGGCCATGAACGCTGAAGCTTTCTTT,CASSLLAMNAEAFF
.,TRBV19,TRBJ2-3,.,TGTGCCAGTAGCAGGGGCACAGATACGCAGTATTTT,CASSRGTDTQYF
.,TRBV19,TRBJ1-4,.,TGTGCCAGTAGTATCATGGGGGAAAAACTGTTTTTT,CASSIMGEKLFF
.,TRBV29-1,TRBJ1-1,.,TGCAGCGTTGACTCCGGGAGGAACACTGAAGCTTTCTTT,CSVDSGRNTEAFF
.,TRBV29-1,TRBJ1-2,.,TGCAGTGCGGCATGGGGGTACGATGGCTACACCTTC,CSAAWGYDGYTF
once,TRBV7-6,TRBJ2-7,.,TGCGCCAGCAGCTTTCTGGGTTCCAACTCCTACGAGCAGTACTTC,CASSFLGSNSYEQYF
once,TRBV10-3,TRBJ2-2,.,TGTGCCAGCAGCGGCGGGTCCCGGGCTTCGTTTAGGGCCGGGGAGCTGTTTTTT,CASSGGSRASFRAGELFF
.,TRBV25-1,TRBJ1-4,TRBD1,TGTGCCAGCAGTTCGAAAGGACAGGACGCTTGGGGTGAAAAACTGTTTTTT,CASSSKGQDAWGEKLFF
.,TRBV20-1,TRBJ2-2,.,TGCAGTGCTAGTCTAGCCGGGACCTCAGGCGGGGAGCTGTTTTTT,CSASLAGTSGGELFF
.,TRBV19,TRBJ2-7,.,TGTGCCAGTAGTATGACTAGGACTTACGAGCAGTACTTC,CASSMTRTYEQYF
few,TRBV7-3,TRBJ2-7,.,TGTGCCAGCAGCCCGGCGGAAGGCTATAGCTCCTACGAGCAGTACTTC,CASSPAEGYSSYEQYF
.,TRBV19,TRBJ2-7,TRBD2,TGTGCCAGTAGTATATCGACTAGCGGGGACTACGAGCAGTACTTC,CASSISTSGDYEQYF
.,TRBV25-1,TRBJ1-1,TRBD1,TGTGCCAGCACCTCACAGGGGTTGGGCACTGAAGCTTTCTTT,CASTSQGLGTEAFF
few,TRBV7-9,TRBJ1-2,.,TGTGCCAGCAGCTTAGACAGGAATCTCGGGAGCTATGGCTACACCTTC,CASSLDRNLGSYGYTF
many,TRBV2,TRBJ1-6,.,TGTGCCAGCAGTGAATTGGGCAGGGCCCTCCACTTT,CASSELGRALHF
few,TRBV7-3,TRBJ1-1,.,TGTGCCAGCAGCCCCCCCCGTAGCACTGAAGCTTTCTTT,CASSPPRSTEAFF
few,TRBV7-9,TRBJ1-2,.,TGTGCCAGCAGCGCGACGGACTACTATGGCTACACCTTC,CASSATDYYGYTF
few,TRBV7-2,TRBJ1-2,.,TGTGCCAGCAGCTTAGATCCCGAGGGGGGAAATGGCTACACCTTC,CASSLDPEGGNGYTF
many,TRBV7-9,TRBJ1-4,.,TGTGCCAGCAGCTCTCAACAGGGATCGGATGAAAAACTGTTTTTT,CASSSQQGSDEKLFF
few,TRBV29-1,TRBJ1-4,.,TGCAGCGTTGAAAAACTGTTTTTT,CSVEKLFF
.,TRBV10-3,TRBJ1-1,.,TGTGCCAGCAGTTTAAGTCGGGATGGGACTGAAGCTTTCTTT,CASSLSRDGTEAFF
many,TRBV29-1,TRBJ1-1,TRBD1,TGCAGCGCGTGCGGGACAGGGGACACTGAAGCTTTCTTT,CSACGTGDTEAFF
few,TRBV12-3/TRBV12-4,TRBJ1-5,.,TGTGCCGTCAGTGATGGGGGCGCTGGCAATCAGCCCCAGCATTTT,CAVSDGGAGNQPQHF
.,TRBV29-1,TRBJ2-7,.,TGCAGCGTTGCCGAACAGGGTCCCCCTTCCTACGAGCAGTACTTC,CSVAEQGPPSYEQYF
.,TRBV7-3,TRBJ1-1,.,TGTGCCAGCAGCGTAGGGACCGTTGGTACTTTCTTT,CASSVGTVGTFF
.,TRBV29-1,TRBJ1-3,TRBD1,TGCAGCGTTGGGGCAGGGGGCACCATATATTTT,CSVGAGGTIYF
many,TRBV24-1,TRBJ1-2,.,TGTGCCACCAGTGATCCCCTGGCAGGCACCCTCTACACCTTC,CATSDPLAGTLYTF
.,TRBV9,TRBJ1-2,.,TGTGCCAGCAGCCCGCAGCCTGTGACCTATGGCTACACCTTC,CASSPQPVTYGYTF
.,TRBV27,TRBJ2-5,TRBD1,TGTGCCAGCAGTTTTACCAGGGGGCTGCAAGAGACCCAGTACTTC,CASSFTRGLQETQYF
.,TRBV7-6,TRBJ2-7,TRBD2,TGTGCCAGCAGCTTCACTCCCGGGACTAGCGTTACCGAGCAGTACTTC,CASSFTPGTSVTEQYF
.,TRBV10-3,TRBJ1-1,.,TGTGCCATCAAAGATGCCGGGGCCTACTTTGAAGCTTTCTTT,CAIKDAGAYFEAFF
few,TRBV20-1,TRBJ2-5,.,TGCAGTGCGGTACTGGCTGGAGGGAGGAAGACCCAGTACTTC,CSAVLAGGRKTQYF
.,TRBV2,TRBJ2-3,TRBD1,TGTGCCAGCAGTTGGACAGGGATAAGCACAGATACGCAGTATTTT,CASSWTGISTDTQYF
many,TRBV29-1,TRBJ2-2,TRBD2,TGCAGCGTTGAGGGAGCGGGAGGGCCCGCCGGGGAGCTGTTTTTT,CSVEGAGGPAGELFF
.,TRBV7-3,TRBJ2-5,.,TGTGCCAGCAGCTTAATCCCAGATCAAGAGACCCAGTACTTC,CASSLIPDQETQYF
.,TRBV20-1,TRBJ1-4,.,TGCAGTGCTAGAGATCTAGCAGAAAAACTGTTTTTT,CSARDLAEKLFF
.,TRBV10-3,TRBJ1-2,TRBD1,TGTGCCATCAGTGCCAGGGACAGACATGGCTACACCTTC,CAISARDRHGYTF
.,TRBV12-3/TRBV12-4,TRBJ1-2,.,TGTGCCAGCAGTTTTCTACAGTTCAACTATGGCTACACCTTC,CASSFLQFNYGYTF
.,TRBV15,TRBJ1-6,.,TGTGCCACCAGCCTGGGCCAAGGGAATTCACCCCTCCACTTT,CATSLGQGNSPLHF
few,TRBV7-8,TRBJ2-2,.,TGTGCCAGCAGCTTATCCCTCTTCACCGGGGAGCTGTTTTTT,CASSLSLFTGELFF
.,TRBV20-1,TRBJ1-3,.,TGCAGTGCTAGAGAAGGAGGGGACTTTGGAAACACCATATATTTT,CSAREGGDFGNTIYF
many,TRBV9,TRBJ1-6,.,TGTGCCAGCAGCGTCGCCGGGACCAGGAATTCACCCCTCCACTTT,CASSVAGTRNSPLHF
.,TRBV7-2,TRBJ1-4,TRBD1,TGTGCCAGCAGCTTAGCGCTTGGGACAGGGAATGAAAAACTGTTTTTT,CASSLALGTGNEKLFF